This T cell receptor (beta chain) stems from a study of metastatic and nonmetastatic thyroid tumors. The overall study: Repertoires from malignant and benign thyroid patients were compared across blood and tumor or nodule tissue.

Study-wide points: Reports indicated that malignant thyroid tumors showed significantly higher TCR beta diversity than benign nodules did, in blood and tumor.

This clone was observed a handful of times. Its antigen is currently unknown. No patient had received any treatment before thyroid surgery. The CDR3 has 15 amino acids. The ends lost 1 base at V and 1 base at J; junction bases unmatched: 2. CDR1 and CDR2 (germline): LGHNA, YSLEER. Authors' methods: The distant-metastasis classifier for papillary thyroid cancer was built from CDR3 differences across clinicopathological groups. TCRdb reanalyzed the PCR reads via MiXCR. The V and J calls follow TCRdb's processing rather than the paper's. The table has 35,000 to 45,000 clones, 9% to 13% seen once; the top ten hold roughly 9%.

V usage is TRBV4-3 and J usage is TRBJ2-5; 8 bases fit TRBD2. The TCR originated in a male donor with papillary thyroid cancer or a benign thyroid nodule (not recorded which). Some clones in this sample may be carry-over from other donors' samples. Sequencing was carried out using blood. The CDR3 DNA reads as TGCGCCAGCAGCCAAGCCACTAGCGGCCAAGAGACCCAGTACTTC. It yields the protein CASSQATSGQETQYF.